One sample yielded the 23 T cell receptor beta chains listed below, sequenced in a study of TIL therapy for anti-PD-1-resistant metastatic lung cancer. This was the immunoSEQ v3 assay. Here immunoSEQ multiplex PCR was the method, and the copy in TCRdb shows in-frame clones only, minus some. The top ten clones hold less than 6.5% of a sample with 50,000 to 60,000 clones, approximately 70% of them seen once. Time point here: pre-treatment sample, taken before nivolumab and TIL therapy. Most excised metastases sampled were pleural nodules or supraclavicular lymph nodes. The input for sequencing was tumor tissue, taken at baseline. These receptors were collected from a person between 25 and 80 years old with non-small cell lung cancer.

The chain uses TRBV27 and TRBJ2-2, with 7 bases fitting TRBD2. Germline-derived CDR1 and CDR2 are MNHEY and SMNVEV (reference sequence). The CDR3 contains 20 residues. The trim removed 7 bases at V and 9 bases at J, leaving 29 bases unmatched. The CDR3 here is CASNSGNWGGKVESGRELFF. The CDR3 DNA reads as TGTGCCAGCAATTCTGGGAACTGGGGGGGGAAGGTTGAGAGTGGGAGGGAGCTGTTTTTT.

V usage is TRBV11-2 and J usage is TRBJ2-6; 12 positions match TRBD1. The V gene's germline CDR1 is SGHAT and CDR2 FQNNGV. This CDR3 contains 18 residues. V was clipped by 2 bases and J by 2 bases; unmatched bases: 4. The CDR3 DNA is TGTGCCAGCAGCTTAAGGGGACAGGGGGCGGCTGGGGCCAACGTCCTGACTTTC. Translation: CASSLRGQGAAGANVLTF.

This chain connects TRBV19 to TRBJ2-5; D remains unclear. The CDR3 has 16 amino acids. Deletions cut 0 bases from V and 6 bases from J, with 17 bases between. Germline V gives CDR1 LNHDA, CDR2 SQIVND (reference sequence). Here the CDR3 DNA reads TGTGCCAGTAGTATAGATCTTTTGGGCGCTGGCAAGACCCAGTACTTC. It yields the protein CASSIDLLGAGKTQYF.

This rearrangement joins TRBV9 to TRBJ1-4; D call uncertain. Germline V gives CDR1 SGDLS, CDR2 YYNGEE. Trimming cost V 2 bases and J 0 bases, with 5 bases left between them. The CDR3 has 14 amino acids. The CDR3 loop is CASSVKTTNEKLFF. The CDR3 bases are TGTGCCAGCAGCGTGAAGACAACTAATGAAAAACTGTTTTTT.

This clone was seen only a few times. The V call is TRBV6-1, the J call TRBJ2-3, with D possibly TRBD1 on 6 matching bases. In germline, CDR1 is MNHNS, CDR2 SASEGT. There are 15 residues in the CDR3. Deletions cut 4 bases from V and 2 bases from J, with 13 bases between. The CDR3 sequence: CASSAYGTTTDTQYF. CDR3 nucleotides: TGTGCCAGCAGTGCCTACGGGACAACCACAGATACGCAGTATTTT.

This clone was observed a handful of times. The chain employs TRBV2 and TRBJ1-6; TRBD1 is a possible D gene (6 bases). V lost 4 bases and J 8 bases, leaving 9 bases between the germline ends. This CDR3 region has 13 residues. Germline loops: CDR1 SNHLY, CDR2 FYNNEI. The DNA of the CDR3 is TGTGCCAGCAGTGTGGACAGAGATTCACCCCTCCACTTT. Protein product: CASSVDRDSPLHF. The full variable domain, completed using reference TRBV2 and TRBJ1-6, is EPEVTQTPSHQVTQMGQEVILRCVPISNHLYFYWYRQILGQKVEFLVSFYNNEISEKSEIFDDQFSVERPDGSNFTLKIRSTKLEDSAMYFCASSVDRDSPLHFGNGTRLTVT.

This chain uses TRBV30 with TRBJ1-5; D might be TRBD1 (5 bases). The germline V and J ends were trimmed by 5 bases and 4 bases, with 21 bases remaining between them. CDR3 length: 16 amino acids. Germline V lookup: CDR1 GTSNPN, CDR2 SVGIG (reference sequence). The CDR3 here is CAWDSSGGSGNQPQHF. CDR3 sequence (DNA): TGTGCCTGGGATTCTAGCGGGGGGTCGGGGAATCAGCCCCAGCATTTT.

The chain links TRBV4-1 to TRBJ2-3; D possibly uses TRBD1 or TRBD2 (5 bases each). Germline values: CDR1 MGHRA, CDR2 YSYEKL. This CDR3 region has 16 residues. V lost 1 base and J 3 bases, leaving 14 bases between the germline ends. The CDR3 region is CASSQGTGGSTDTQYF. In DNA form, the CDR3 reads TGCGCCAGCAGCCAAGGGACTGGGGGTAGTACAGATACGCAGTATTTT.

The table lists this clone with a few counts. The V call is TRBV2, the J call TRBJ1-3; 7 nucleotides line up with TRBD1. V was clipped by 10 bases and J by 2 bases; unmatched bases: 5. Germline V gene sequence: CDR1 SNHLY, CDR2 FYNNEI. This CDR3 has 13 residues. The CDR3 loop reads CATAGTAGNTIYF. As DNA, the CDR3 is TGTGCCACCGCTGGGACAGCTGGAAACACCATATATTTT.

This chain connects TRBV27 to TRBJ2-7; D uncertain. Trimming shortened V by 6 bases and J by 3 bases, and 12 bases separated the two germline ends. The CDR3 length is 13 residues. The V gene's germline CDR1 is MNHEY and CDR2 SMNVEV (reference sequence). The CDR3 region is CASSPSLFYEQYF. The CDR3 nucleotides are TGTGCCAGCAGCCCTAGTCTGTTCTACGAGCAGTACTTC.

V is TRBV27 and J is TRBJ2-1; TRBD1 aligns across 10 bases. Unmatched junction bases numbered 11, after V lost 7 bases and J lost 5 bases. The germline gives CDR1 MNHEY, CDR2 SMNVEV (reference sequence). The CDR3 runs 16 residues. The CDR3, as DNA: TGTGCCAGCACCAGGGACAGGGGCACTAGGGACAATGAGCAGTTCTTC. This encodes CASTRDRGTRDNEQFF.

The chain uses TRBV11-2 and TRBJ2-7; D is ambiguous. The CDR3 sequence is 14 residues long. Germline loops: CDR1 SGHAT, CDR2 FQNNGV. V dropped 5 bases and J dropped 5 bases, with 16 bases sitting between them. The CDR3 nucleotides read TGTGCCAGCAGCCCACCTCCTCGGAACCACGAGCAGTACTTC. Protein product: CASSPPPRNHEQYF.

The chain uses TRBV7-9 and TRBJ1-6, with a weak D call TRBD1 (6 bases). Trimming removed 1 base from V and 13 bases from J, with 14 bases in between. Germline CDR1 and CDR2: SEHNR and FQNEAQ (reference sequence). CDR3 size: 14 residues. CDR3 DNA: TGTGCCAGCAGCTTAGAGGCGGGCAGGGGCCCCCTCCACTTT. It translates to CASSLEAGRGPLHF.

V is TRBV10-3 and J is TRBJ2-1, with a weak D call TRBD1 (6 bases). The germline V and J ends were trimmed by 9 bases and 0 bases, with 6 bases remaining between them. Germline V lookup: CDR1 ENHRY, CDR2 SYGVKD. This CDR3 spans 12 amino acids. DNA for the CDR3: TGTGCCATAGGGGGCTCCTACAATGAGCAGTTCTTC. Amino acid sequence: CAIGGSYNEQFF.

CDR3 sequence reads: CASSLGTEGEKLFF. The DNA of the CDR3 is TGTGCCAGCAGCTTAGGGACAGAGGGTGAAAAACTGTTTTTT. The chain has TRBV7-9 and TRBJ1-4, with D possibly matching TRBD1 (6 bases). The V and J ends lost 1 base and 7 bases respectively, with 10 bases between them. CDR3 length: 14 amino acids. Germline V gene data show CDR1 as SEHNR and CDR2 as FQNEAQ (reference sequence). The entire variable domain, with the rest obtained from reference TRBV7-9 and TRBJ1-4, is as follows: DTGVSQNPRHKITKRGQNVTFRCDPISEHNRLYWYRQTLGQGPEFLTYFQNEAQLEKSRLLSDRFSAERPKGSFSTLEIQRTEQGDSAMYLCASSLGTEGEKLFFGSGTQLSVL.

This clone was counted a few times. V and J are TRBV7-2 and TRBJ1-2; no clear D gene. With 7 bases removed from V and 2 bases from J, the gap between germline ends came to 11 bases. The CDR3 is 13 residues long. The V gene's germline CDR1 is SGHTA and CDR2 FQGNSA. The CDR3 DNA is TGTGCCAGCAACCCTGGGCGGAACTATGGCTACACCTTC. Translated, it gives CASNPGRNYGYTF.

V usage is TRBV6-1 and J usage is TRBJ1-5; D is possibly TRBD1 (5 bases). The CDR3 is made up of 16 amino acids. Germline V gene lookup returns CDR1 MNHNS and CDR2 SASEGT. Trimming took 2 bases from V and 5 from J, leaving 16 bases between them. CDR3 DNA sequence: TGTGCCAGCAGTGAAATGGTGTCAGGGCCGTATCAGCCCCAGCATTTT. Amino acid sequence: CASSEMVSGPYQPQHF.

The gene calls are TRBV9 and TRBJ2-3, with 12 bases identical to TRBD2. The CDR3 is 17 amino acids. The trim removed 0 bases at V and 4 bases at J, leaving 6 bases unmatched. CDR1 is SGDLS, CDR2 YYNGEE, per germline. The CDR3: CASSVETSGGLADTQYF. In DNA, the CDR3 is TGTGCCAGCAGCGTAGAAACTAGCGGGGGGCTCGCAGATACGCAGTATTTT.

CDR3 sequence: CASSIAAAENYGYTF. As DNA, the CDR3 is TGTGCCAGTAGTATAGCGGCGGCGGAAAATTATGGCTACACCTTC. The V and J genes are TRBV19 and TRBJ1-2; unclear D gene. CDR1 and CDR2 from the germline V gene are LNHDA and SQIVND (reference sequence). With 1 base removed from V and 5 bases from J, the gap between germline ends came to 14 bases. CDR3 length: 15 amino acids.

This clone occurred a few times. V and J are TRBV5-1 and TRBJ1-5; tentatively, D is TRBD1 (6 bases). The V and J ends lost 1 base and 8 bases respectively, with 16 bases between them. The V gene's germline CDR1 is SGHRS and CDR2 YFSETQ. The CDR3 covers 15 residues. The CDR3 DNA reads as TGCGCCAGCAGCTTGAGGGGCACAGGGCAAGAGCCCCAGCATTTT. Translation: CASSLRGTGQEPQHF. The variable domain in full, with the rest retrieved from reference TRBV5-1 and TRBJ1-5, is KAGVTQTPRYLIKTRGQQVTLSCSPISGHRSVSWYQQTPGQGLQFLFEYFSETQRNKGNFPGRFSGRQFSNSRSEMNVSTLELGDSALYLCASSLRGTGQEPQHFGDGTRLSIL.

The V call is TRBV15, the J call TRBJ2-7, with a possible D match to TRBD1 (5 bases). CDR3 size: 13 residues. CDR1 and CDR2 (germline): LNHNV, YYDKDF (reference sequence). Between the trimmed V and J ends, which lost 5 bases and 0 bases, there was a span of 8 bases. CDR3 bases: TGTGCCACCAGCGGGGCGTCCTCCTACGAGCAGTACTTC. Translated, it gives CATSGASSYEQYF.

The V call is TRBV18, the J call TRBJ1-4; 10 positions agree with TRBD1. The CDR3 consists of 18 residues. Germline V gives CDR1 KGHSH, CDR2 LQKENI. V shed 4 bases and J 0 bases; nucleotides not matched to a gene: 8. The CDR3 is CASSRDRGNHATNEKLFF. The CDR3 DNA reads TGTGCCAGCTCACGGGACAGGGGCAACCATGCAACTAATGAAAAACTGTTTTTT.

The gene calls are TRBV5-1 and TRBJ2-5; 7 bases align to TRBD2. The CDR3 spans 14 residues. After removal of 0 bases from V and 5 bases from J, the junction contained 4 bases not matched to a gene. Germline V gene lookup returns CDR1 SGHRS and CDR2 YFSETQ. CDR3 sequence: CASSLGAGKETQYF. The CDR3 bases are TGCGCCAGCAGCTTGGGAGCGGGGAAGGAGACCCAGTACTTC.